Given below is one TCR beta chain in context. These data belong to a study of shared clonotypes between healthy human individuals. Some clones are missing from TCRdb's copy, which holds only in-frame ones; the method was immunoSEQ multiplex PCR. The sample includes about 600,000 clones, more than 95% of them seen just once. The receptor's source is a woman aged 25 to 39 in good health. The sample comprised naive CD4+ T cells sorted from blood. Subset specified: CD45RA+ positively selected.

The chain's CDR3 is CASSAGQGKDTQYF. CDR3 nucleotide sequence: TGTGCCAGCAGCGCCGGGCAGGGGAAAGATACGCAGTATTTT. This chain joins TRBV5-6 and TRBJ2-3, with D possibly matching TRBD1 (6 bases). Germline V gives CDR1 SGHDT, CDR2 YYEEEE. The V end lost 4 bases, the J end lost 5 bases, and 14 bases lay between the germline ends. This CDR3 region has 14 residues.